The clone carrying this TCR beta chain was seen a handful of times. As yet, its antigen is unknown. TCRdb re-analysed the 5' RACE reads in MiXCR, keeping a single row per CDR3 protein. The sample includes under 8,500 distinct CDR3 sequences, about 47% of them seen just once. General study points: The larger-cohort validation was restricted to a single TCR beta V-J rearrangement rather than whole repertoires. Tumor-infiltrating Treg TCR alpha and beta sequences overlapped most with tumor naive CD4+ T cells, then blood naive.

Trimming shortened V by 2 bases and J by 0 bases, and 3 bases separated the two germline ends. This CDR3 is built from 13 residues. Germline values: CDR1 SGHKS, CDR2 YYEKEE (reference sequence). The chain uses TRBV5-5 and TRBJ2-1; D gene ambiguous. The origin of this receptor is a female donor with breast cancer. Material for sequencing was memory CD4+ T cells sorted from a lymph node. The subset denotes: memory CD4+ T cells, CD4+CD45RO+CD25-. The CDR3 reads CASSLSSYNEQFF. CDR3 coding DNA: TGTGCCAGCAGCTTAAGCTCCTACAATGAGCAGTTCTTC.